Listed here are 3 T cell receptor beta chains from one sample, sequenced in a study of T cell responses to AZD1222 COVID-19 vaccine. The table came from immunoSEQ multiplex PCR; TCRdb's copy has only in-frame clones and leaves some out. The sample carries approximately 100,000 clones, more than 85% recorded once. The sample in question was peripheral blood, obtained on day 0 of AZD1222 vaccination. These receptors were collected from an adult in good health.

The gene calls are TRBV5-5 and TRBJ1-2; the D is unclear. Trimming removed 1 base from V and 7 bases from J, with 11 bases in between. CDR3 size: 13 residues. From germline, CDR1 is SGHKS and CDR2 YYEKEE (reference sequence). The CDR3 nucleotides read TGTGCCAGCAGCTTGACCGGCGCCCCTGGCTACACCTTC. Encoded protein: CASSLTGAPGYTF.

This clone has only a few counts. The rearrangement links TRBV15 to TRBJ2-6; no clear D. Trimming removed 0 bases from V and 0 bases from J, with 3 bases in between. The CDR3 covers 15 residues. The germline V gene encodes CDR1 LNHNV and CDR2 YYDKDF (reference sequence). CDR3 sequence: CATSREASGANVLTF. The CDR3, as DNA: TGTGCCACCAGCAGAGAGGCCTCTGGGGCCAACGTCCTGACTTTC.

The genes are TRBV25-1 and TRBJ1-1, with D perhaps TRBD1 (6 bases). CDR3 size: 17 residues. Trimming stripped 3 bases from V and 0 bases from J, with 17 bases between. From germline, CDR1 is MGHDK and CDR2 SYGVNS. Written as DNA, the CDR3 is TGTGCCAGCAGTGACGTTGACAGGTCCTACATGAACACTGAAGCTTTCTTT. This gives the protein CASSDVDRSYMNTEAFF.